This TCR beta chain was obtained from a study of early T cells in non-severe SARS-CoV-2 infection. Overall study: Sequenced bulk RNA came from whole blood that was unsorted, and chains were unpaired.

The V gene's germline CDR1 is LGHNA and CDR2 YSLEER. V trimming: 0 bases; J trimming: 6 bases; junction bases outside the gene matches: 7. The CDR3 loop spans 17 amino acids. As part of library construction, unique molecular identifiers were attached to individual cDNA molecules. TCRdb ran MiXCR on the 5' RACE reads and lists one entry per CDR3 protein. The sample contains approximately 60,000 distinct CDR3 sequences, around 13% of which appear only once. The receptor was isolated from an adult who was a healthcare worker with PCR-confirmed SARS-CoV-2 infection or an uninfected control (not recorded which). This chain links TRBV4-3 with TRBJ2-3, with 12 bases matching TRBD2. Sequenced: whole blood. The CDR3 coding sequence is TGCGCCAGCAGCCAAGACTCTCGTCTAGCGGGAGGGGATACGCAGTATTTT. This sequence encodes CASSQDSRLAGGDTQYF.